The 31 T cell receptor beta chains in this list originate from one sample, sequenced in a study of T cell repertoires in cytomegalovirus infection. One entry per CDR3 protein, called by TCRdb with MiXCR from the reads. The table has fewer than 950,000 distinct CDR3 sequences, 32% seen once; the top ten hold 12%. Their target antigens are unknown. The starting material was cultured CD8+ T cells from PBMCs, obtained from culture after CMV antigen stimulation. Source of these receptors: a human donor in good health (CMV status not recorded). Some clones in this sample may be carry-over from other donors' samples.

This clonotype was found many times. The rearrangement links TRBV7-3 to TRBJ1-5; TRBD1 is a possible D gene (6 bases). Between the trimmed V and J ends, which lost 5 bases and 2 bases, there was a span of 13 bases. From germline, CDR1 is SGHTA and CDR2 FQGTGA. The CDR3 extends over 15 amino acids. The CDR3 loop is CASSQGGTGNQPQHF. CDR3 nucleotides: TGTGCCAGCAGCCAAGGGGGGACGGGCAATCAGCCCCAGCATTTT.

J is TRBJ2-7 and V is TRBV14; no clear D gene. V was trimmed by 0 bases and J by 3 bases, leaving 12 bases between them. The CDR3 is made up of 15 amino acids. The germline V gene has CDR1 SGHDN and CDR2 FVKESK. CDR3 sequence: CASSQERAKNYEQYF. The CDR3 DNA follows: TGTGCCAGCAGCCAAGAAAGGGCCAAAAACTACGAGCAGTACTTC.

The chain combines TRBV29-1 with TRBJ1-2, with TRBD1 identical over 8 bases. The germline CDR1 and CDR2 sequences are SQVTM and ANQGSEA. CDR3 length: 15 amino acids. V lost 0 bases and J lost 4; bases outside the gene matches: 7. This CDR3 reads CSVEEDRGQLYGYTF. CDR3 nucleotides: TGCAGCGTTGAAGAAGACAGGGGTCAACTCTATGGCTACACCTTC.

This clonotype has a handful of counts. The chain is built from TRBV7-9 and TRBJ1-1, with TRBD1 matching 9 bases. Unmatched junction bases numbered 8, after V lost 0 bases and J lost 3 bases. The CDR3 runs 17 residues. Germline V gene lookup returns CDR1 SEHNR and CDR2 FQNEAQ (reference sequence). CDR3 coding DNA: TGTGCCAGCAGCTTAGCTTCGGGACAGGGCGCGGACACTGAAGCTTTCTTT. This gives the protein CASSLASGQGADTEAFF. The whole variable domain, filled in from reference TRBV7-9 and TRBJ1-1, reads DTGVSQNPRHKITKRGQNVTFRCDPISEHNRLYWYRQTLGQGPEFLTYFQNEAQLEKSRLLSDRFSAERPKGSFSTLEIQRTEQGDSAMYLCASSLASGQGADTEAFFGQGTRLTVV.

Only a few counts were recorded for this clonotype. The rearrangement joins TRBV7-2 to TRBJ2-4; D not certain. Germline-derived CDR1 and CDR2 are SGHTA and FQGNSA. The CDR3 has 14 amino acids. Between the trimmed V and J ends, which lost 5 bases and 5 bases, there was a span of 13 bases. CDR3 protein: CASSAPLVENIQYF. CDR3 DNA: TGTGCCAGCAGCGCCCCCCTGGTGGAAAACATTCAGTACTTC.

This chain connects TRBV20-1 to TRBJ2-2, with TRBD1 matching over 7 bases. This CDR3 spans 16 amino acids. The germline CDR1 and CDR2 sequences are DFQATT and SNEGSKA (reference sequence). V gave up 3 bases and J gave up 6 bases; unmatched junction bases: 13. CDR3 residues: CSASSTGVFLSGELFF. In DNA form, the CDR3 reads TGCAGTGCTAGTTCCACAGGGGTTTTTCTCTCCGGGGAGCTGTTTTTT.

This sequence joins TRBV7-8 and TRBJ2-1; no definite D call. Germline assignment: CDR1 SGHVS and CDR2 FQNEAQ. V lost 0 bases, J lost 8 bases, and 8 bases lay in between. This CDR3 has 13 amino acids. As DNA, the CDR3 is TGTGCCAGCAGCTTAGCGCTGGGATATGAGCAGTTCTTC. Protein: CASSLALGYEQFF.

This rearrangement joins TRBV4-3 to TRBJ2-1, with 9 bases identical to TRBD2. Germline CDR1 and CDR2: LGHNA and YSLEER. Trimming cost V 6 bases and J 7 bases; bases outside gene matches: 10. The CDR3 runs 15 residues. This CDR3 is CASRTSGGPWNEQFF. The CDR3 DNA is TGCGCCAGCAGGACGAGCGGGGGGCCGTGGAATGAGCAGTTCTTC.

With respect to this clonotype: A read error may be the cause here, since a much bigger clone is one base away. The gene calls are TRBV12-3 or TRBV12-4 and TRBJ2-5; the D is unclear. The CDR3 contains 15 residues. V dropped 4 bases and J dropped 5 bases, with 17 bases sitting between them. This chain's CDR3 is CASSYVLGAEETQYF. The CDR3 DNA is TGTGCCAGCAGTTATGTACTGGGCGCGGAGGAGACCCAGTACTTC.

This rearrangement joins TRBV2 to TRBJ2-2, with no clear D. Trimming shortened V by 3 bases and J by 7 bases, and 9 bases separated the two germline ends. Germline-derived CDR1 and CDR2 are SNHLY and FYNNEI. The CDR3 runs to 13 residues. CDR3 DNA sequence: TGTGCCAGCAGTGACGGGCAGGACGGGGAGCTGTTTTTT. Translated, it gives CASSDGQDGELFF.

The chain has TRBV7-9 and TRBJ1-1; D call uncertain. Germline values: CDR1 SEHNR, CDR2 FQNEAQ (reference sequence). The CDR3 contains 12 residues. Deletions cut 5 bases from V and 7 bases from J, with 11 bases between. CDR3 sequence: CASSLTPSEAFF. CDR3 sequence (DNA): TGTGCCAGCAGCCTAACCCCTAGTGAAGCTTTCTTT.

J is TRBJ2-1 and V is TRBV20-1; perhaps D is TRBD1 or TRBD2 (5 bases each). Germline V gene lookup returns CDR1 DFQATT and CDR2 SNEGSKA (reference sequence). V lost 0 bases and J 4 bases, leaving 16 bases between the germline ends. This CDR3 is 16 amino acids long. The CDR3 loop reads CSARDRGARLYNEQFF. The CDR3 bases are TGCAGTGCTAGAGATAGAGGGGCTAGATTGTACAATGAGCAGTTCTTC.

This chain joins TRBV4-1 and TRBJ2-1; 7 bases fit TRBD2. The CDR3 extends over 16 amino acids. V dropped 0 bases and J dropped 6; count of bases not matched to a gene: 8. Germline V gene sequence: CDR1 MGHRA, CDR2 YSYEKL. The CDR3 nucleotides read TGCGCCAGCAGCCAAGACTGGGGGGGAGTAGGCAATGAGCAGTTCTTC. It is translated as CASSQDWGGVGNEQFF.

The sample holds one count of this clonotype. CDR3 sequence: CALKAGNTGELFF. The CDR3 region has the DNA TGTGCCCTAAAGGCGGGGAACACCGGGGAGCTGTTTTTT. The rearrangement joins TRBV28 to TRBJ2-2; TRBD2 is a possible D gene (5 bases). Trimming left V 11 bases short and J 1 base short, with 11 bases between. Germline CDR1 is MDHEN and CDR2 is SYDVKM. This CDR3 region has 13 residues.

J is TRBJ1-1 and V is TRBV5-5, with D unclear. V was shortened by 6 bases and J by 8 bases, with 11 bases between the two germline ends. Germline CDR1 reads SGHKS; CDR2 reads YYEKEE (reference sequence). The CDR3 consists of 11 residues. CDR3 DNA: TGTGCCAGCACCTTCAGAGGAGAAGCTTTCTTT. It is translated as CASTFRGEAFF.

A few counts support this clonotype. CDR3 amino acids: CASSPIIGSYEQYV. The CDR3 nucleotides read TGTGCCAGCAGCCCCATCATTGGATCCTACGAGCAGTACGTC. The chain combines TRBV6-1 with TRBJ2-7; D ambiguous. This CDR3 comprises 14 residues. Germline assignment: CDR1 MNHNS and CDR2 SASEGT. The germline V and J ends were trimmed by 6 bases and 1 base, with 13 bases remaining between them.

The V gene is TRBV19, the J gene TRBJ2-1; TRBD2 aligns across 9 bases. With 5 bases clipped from V and 8 bases from J, the junction kept 13 bases outside the gene matches. The length of the CDR3 is 16 residues. Germline V gene data show CDR1 as LNHDA and CDR2 as SQIVND (reference sequence). CDR3 coding DNA: TGTGCCAGTAGTCCCTTTATTCGCGGGGGGGACGATGAGCAGTTCTTC. It yields the protein CASSPFIRGGDDEQFF.

This clonotype was seen a single time. At one end the junction does not follow the germline gene, possibly because of a read error. V gene TRBV7-7 combines with J gene TRBJ2-1; 11 positions agree with TRBD2. There are 17 residues in the CDR3. Germline V gene sequence: CDR1 SSHAT, CDR2 FNYEAQ (reference sequence). CDR3 sequence: CASSLYPGLADHNEQFF. The CDR3 coding sequence is TGTGCTAGCAGTCTTTACCCGGGACTAGCGGACCACAATGAGCAGTTCTTC.

A few counts support this clonotype. The V gene is TRBV7-2, the J gene TRBJ2-7; TRBD2 aligns across 7 bases. Germline lookup yields CDR1 SGHTA and CDR2 FQGNSA. Trimming took 5 bases from V and 3 from J; bases not matched to a gene: 7. This CDR3 comprises 14 residues. Here the CDR3 reads CASSPTGLRYEQYF. DNA of the CDR3: TGTGCCAGCAGCCCAACGGGACTACGCTACGAGCAGTACTTC.

The sample holds many counts of this clonotype. The chain is built from TRBV7-2 and TRBJ1-1; D uncertain. This CDR3 has 15 amino acids. Per the germline V gene, CDR1 is SGHTA and CDR2 is FQGNSA. V lost 2 bases and J 3 bases, leaving 13 bases between the germline ends. The CDR3: CASSLNGVIDTEAFF. The CDR3 DNA sequence: TGTGCCAGCAGCTTAAATGGGGTGATAGACACTGAAGCTTTCTTT.

The chain combines TRBV27 with TRBJ1-5, with a weak D call TRBD1 (5 bases). Germline CDR1 and CDR2: MNHEY and SMNVEV (reference sequence). V was pared by 7 bases and J by 2 bases, with 9 bases between. The CDR3 loop spans 13 amino acids. DNA for the CDR3: TGTGCCAGCACCGAGGGGCGCAATCAGCCCCAGCATTTT. It translates to CASTEGRNQPQHF.

The CDR3 nucleotides read TGCAGCGACCACGCACCAAGCGCCGGCTACACCTTC. Its protein is CSDHAPSAGYTF. V usage is TRBV29-1 and J usage is TRBJ1-2; D is ambiguous. The CDR3 runs 12 residues. The V and J ends lost 7 bases and 8 bases respectively, with 17 bases between them. Germline CDR1 and CDR2: SQVTM and ANQGSEA. The variable domain in full, completed from reference TRBV29-1 and TRBJ1-2, reads SAVISQKPSRDICQRGTSLTIQCQVDSQVTMMFWYRQQPGQSLTLIATANQGSEATYESGFVIDKFPISRPNLTFSTLTVSNMSPEDSSIYLCSDHAPSAGYTFGSGTRLTVV.

The sample holds many counts of this clonotype. V gene TRBV12-3 or TRBV12-4 combines with J gene TRBJ2-2; 12 bases line up with TRBD2. The V gene end was trimmed by 6 bases and the J gene end by 4 bases; junction bases not matched to a gene: 3. The CDR3 loop spans 15 amino acids. CDR3 in DNA: TGTGCCAGCAGGCCACTAGCGGGGGGCACCGGGGAGCTGTTTTTT. It encodes CASRPLAGGTGELFF.

This clonotype has ten or more counts. The chain recombines TRBV27 with TRBJ2-1; TRBD2 might be the D (5 bases). The CDR3 spans 13 residues. The ends were cut back, 6 bases at V and 7 bases at J, with 13 bases in the middle. Germline V lookup: CDR1 MNHEY, CDR2 SMNVEV (reference sequence). CDR3 nucleotides: TGTGCCAGCAGCCTCTCGGGAAGGAATGAGCAGTTCTTC. It encodes CASSLSGRNEQFF.

By frequency in the sample, this clonotype is medium-sized. The chain recombines TRBV2 with TRBJ1-2, with 8 nucleotides matching TRBD1. There are 14 residues in the CDR3. CDR1 is SNHLY and CDR2 is FYNNEI in the germline V gene. V was clipped by 7 bases and J by 5 bases; unmatched bases: 9. The CDR3 spells CASTLTGVRYGYTF. The CDR3 nucleotides are TGTGCCAGCACCCTGACAGGGGTGAGATATGGCTACACCTTC.

The V and J genes are TRBV7-3 and TRBJ1-2, with D unresolved. V was shortened by 2 bases and J by 0 bases, with 13 bases between the two germline ends. Germline CDR1 is SGHTA and CDR2 is FQGTGA. The CDR3 totals 16 residues. As DNA, the CDR3 is TGTGCCAGCAGCTTATCCCCGGCAGAAGCTAACTATGGCTACACCTTC. Translated: CASSLSPAEANYGYTF.

There are many counts of this clonotype. The gene calls are TRBV9 and TRBJ2-3; 7 nucleotides match TRBD2. V dropped 4 bases and J dropped 6; count of bases not matched to a gene: 11. Germline values: CDR1 SGDLS, CDR2 YYNGEE. CDR3 size: 15 residues. In nucleotides, the CDR3 is TGTGCCAGCAGCATACCACGAGCAGCGGGGGATACGCAGTATTTT. Translated, it gives CASSIPRAAGDTQYF.

This clonotype was recorded a few times. The CDR3 nucleotides are TGTGCCAGCAGTTACTCGTTACGCGGATTCTTGTACATTCAGTACTTC. It is translated as CASSYSLRGFLYIQYF. The chain is built from TRBV6-5 and TRBJ2-4; no firm D call. Germline V gives CDR1 MNHEY, CDR2 SVGAGI. This CDR3 contains 16 residues. V was pared by 0 bases and J by 8 bases, with 17 bases between.

This clonotype was seen more than once but under ten times. This chain uses TRBV7-6 with TRBJ2-3; TRBD2 is a possible D gene (5 bases). Germline V gives CDR1 SGHVS, CDR2 FNYEAQ. This CDR3 comprises 14 residues. The V end lost 2 bases, the J end lost 4 bases, and 10 bases lay between the germline ends. The CDR3 spells CASSLSGFPDTQYF. The DNA of the CDR3 is TGTGCCAGCAGCTTATCGGGGTTCCCAGATACGCAGTATTTT. The variable domain in full, completed from reference TRBV7-6 and TRBJ2-3, reads GAGVSQSPRYKVTKRGQDVALRCDPISGHVSLYWYRQALGQGPEFLTYFNYEAQQDKSGLPNDRFSAERPEGSISTLTIQRTEQRDSAMYRCASSLSGFPDTQYFGPGTRLTVL.

The rearrangement joins TRBV12-3 or TRBV12-4 to TRBJ2-3; no clear D gene. The CDR3 runs 15 residues. V lost 3 bases and J lost 0, with 10 bases in between. The CDR3 DNA reads TGTGCCAGCAGTTTCGTAGATACTAGCACAGATACGCAGTATTTT. Amino acids: CASSFVDTSTDTQYF.

The sample holds one count of this clonotype. This likely stems from a read error, as it lies one base from a far larger clone. The CDR3 sequence is CASRVTEAFF. For the CDR3, the DNA is TGTGCCAGCAGGGTCACTGAAGCTTTCTTT. The rearrangement joins TRBV7-4 to TRBJ1-1; D is unclear. Trimming pared 6 bases from V and 4 bases from J, leaving 3 bases between. CDR1 SGHVT and CDR2 SQSDAQ come from the germline V gene. This CDR3 has 10 residues.